The entry that follows covers one TCR beta chain sequence. This entry belongs to a study of blood T cell repertoires in COVID-19. Study summary: From T cells, B-cell-depleted T cells, or PBMCs came the material, which was cDNA or gDNA.

V was clipped by 7 bases and J by 4 bases; unmatched bases: 6. This CDR3 contains 14 residues. Germline CDR1 and CDR2: SNHLY and FYNNEI. Profiling relied on immunoSEQ multiplex PCR, and the TCRdb table lists in-frame clones only, not all of them. The data show 200,000 to 250,000 clones, more than 85% seen once. This TCR derives from a woman aged 70-85 years with active or convalescent COVID-19. The chain has TRBV2 and TRBJ2-3; TRBD1 matches at 9 bases. Sequencing was carried out using peripheral blood. CDR3 coding DNA: TGTGCCAGCACCGGGACAGGGAGGTCAGATACGCAGTATTTT. Amino acids: CASTGTGRSDTQYF.